The 19 T cell receptor beta chains below all came from one sample that was sequenced in a study of T-cell reconstitution after alpha-beta-depleted transplantation in children. The TCRbeta library was prepared with unique molecular identifiers. Using its own MiXCR run on the PCR reads, TCRdb lists one record per CDR3 protein. The table shows about 290,000 distinct CDR3 sequences, with around 9.1% occurring only once. Sequencing used PBMCs, obtained before TCRalphabeta/CD19-depleted stem cell transplant. The origin of the receptors is a boy under two years old with acute myeloid leukemia, due to receive a stem cell transplant.

This clonotype was found many times. This chain links TRBV5-6 with TRBJ2-7, with D unresolved. Germline lookup yields CDR1 SGHDT and CDR2 YYEEEE. Trimming took off 0 bases at V and 0 bases at J, with 10 bases between the two ends. The length of the CDR3 is 15 residues. In DNA, the CDR3 is TGTGCCAGCAGCTTGGGCCTATGGAGCTCCTACGAGCAGTACTTC. This codes for CASSLGLWSSYEQYF.

This clonotype came up many times. The V gene is TRBV20-1, the J gene TRBJ2-1, with TRBD2 matching 7 bases. The CDR3 is made up of 16 amino acids. Trimming removed 0 bases from V and 8 bases from J; junction bases left unmatched: 13. Germline lookup yields CDR1 DFQATT and CDR2 SNEGSKA (reference sequence). The CDR3 reads CSARDPQAGVGYEQFF. DNA for the CDR3: TGCAGTGCTAGAGATCCTCAGGCGGGAGTGGGGTATGAGCAGTTCTTC.

This clonotype was seen only a few times. The chain is built from TRBV7-2 and TRBJ1-3; unclear D gene. The CDR3 spans 15 residues. The germline V and J ends were trimmed by 2 bases and 1 base, with 9 bases remaining between them. Germline V lookup: CDR1 SGHTA, CDR2 FQGNSA. CDR3 residues: CASSLYRGSGNTIYF. CDR3 in DNA: TGTGCCAGCAGCTTATACCGGGGTTCTGGAAACACCATATATTTT.

This clonotype occurred many times. The chain employs TRBV6-1 and TRBJ1-1, with 7 bases lining up with TRBD1. The CDR3 has 14 residues. After removal of 6 bases from V and 4 bases from J, the junction contained 8 bases not matched to a gene. Germline V gene sequence: CDR1 MNHNS, CDR2 SASEGT. The CDR3 nucleotides read TGTGCCAGCAGCCCGGGACAGTTCATCACTGAAGCTTTCTTT. This sequence encodes CASSPGQFITEAFF.

This clonotype was detected only a few times. This sequence joins TRBV3-1 and TRBJ2-3, with D tentatively TRBD1 (5 bases). V lost 0 bases and J 0 bases, leaving 7 bases between the germline ends. This CDR3 is 15 amino acids long. Per germline, CDR1 LGHDT and CDR2 YNNKEL (reference sequence). The CDR3 sequence: CASSQDRESTDTQYF. The CDR3 DNA reads TGTGCCAGCAGCCAAGACAGGGAAAGCACAGATACGCAGTATTTT.

This clonotype occurred many times. The CDR3 protein is CASSLAGGSQHEQYF. In DNA form, the CDR3 reads TGTGCCAGCAGCTTGGCAGGAGGGTCCCAGCACGAGCAGTACTTC. The rearrangement uses TRBV5-5 and TRBJ2-7, with D possibly being TRBD2 (6 bases). The CDR3 length is 15 residues. The V end was cut by 0 bases, the J end by 5 bases, with 15 bases between. Looked up from germline, CDR1 is SGHKS and CDR2 is YYEKEE (reference sequence).

This clonotype was seen at least ten times. V usage is TRBV20-1 and J usage is TRBJ1-2; D possibly corresponds to TRBD1 (6 bases). The germline V gene encodes CDR1 DFQATT and CDR2 SNEGSKA (reference sequence). The V end lost 0 bases, the J end lost 7 bases, and 12 bases lay between the germline ends. The CDR3 sequence is 13 residues long. CDR3 DNA sequence: TGCAGTGCTAGAGATGGACAGTATGTTGGCTACACCTTC. This codes for CSARDGQYVGYTF.

This clonotype has more than one count but fewer than ten. The chain combines TRBV18 with TRBJ2-2; possibly TRBD2 for D (6 bases). V lost 3 bases, J lost 3 bases, and 17 bases lay in between. This CDR3 spans 17 amino acids. CDR1 and CDR2 (germline): KGHSH, LQKENI. CDR3 nucleotides: TGTGCCAGCTCACCTGCGTCAGGAGGGGCGTACACCGGGGAGCTGTTTTTT. This gives the protein CASSPASGGAYTGELFF.

The chain has TRBV20-1 and TRBJ2-5; D unresolved. Germline loops: CDR1 DFQATT, CDR2 SNEGSKA (reference sequence). The V and J ends lost 6 bases and 7 bases respectively, with 18 bases between them. The CDR3 consists of 13 residues. The CDR3 is CSAGREWVGTQYF. CDR3 coding DNA: TGCAGTGCCGGCCGCGAGTGGGTGGGGACCCAGTACTTC.

This clonotype has at least ten counts. This sequence joins TRBV4-3 and TRBJ2-7; 9 bases are shared with TRBD2. From germline, CDR1 is LGHNA and CDR2 YSLEER. V was clipped by 3 bases and J by 4 bases; unmatched bases: 7. The CDR3 extends over 15 amino acids. CDR3 bases: TGCGCCAGCAGCCAGAGGACTAGCGCCCGTTACGAGCAGTACTTC. Translating it yields CASSQRTSARYEQYF.

Many counts were recorded for this clonotype. The chain uses TRBV29-1 and TRBJ1-1, with D perhaps matching TRBD1 (5 bases). The CDR3 length is 12 residues. Trimming cost V 4 bases and J 5 bases, with 11 bases left between them. Germline values: CDR1 SQVTM, CDR2 ANQGSEA. CDR3 sequence reads: CSVVSGRTEAFF. In DNA, the CDR3 is TGCAGCGTTGTGTCAGGGCGAACTGAAGCTTTCTTT.

This clonotype appeared many times. The chain is built from TRBV4-2 and TRBJ2-2; 10 bases line up with TRBD2. Per the germline V gene, CDR1 is LGHNA and CDR2 is YNFKEQ. V lost 0 bases and J lost 3; bases outside the gene matches: 4. The CDR3 has 17 residues. The CDR3 region has the DNA TGTGCCAGCAGCCAAGACCGGACTAGCGGCTACACCGGGGAGCTGTTTTTT. This gives the protein CASSQDRTSGYTGELFF.

This clonotype has at least ten counts. In DNA form, the CDR3 reads TGTGCCAGCAGTGGGGGAATGGATGAGCAGTTCTTC. This codes for CASSGGMDEQFF. This chain joins TRBV28 and TRBJ2-1; D might be TRBD1 or TRBD2, each matching 5 bases. V lost 5 bases and J 8 bases, leaving 10 bases between the germline ends. This CDR3 region has 12 residues. Germline CDR1 MDHEN, CDR2 SYDVKM.

J is TRBJ1-1 and V is TRBV6-5, with a weak D call TRBD1 (6 bases). Deletions cut 2 bases from V and 1 base from J, with 11 bases between. There are 15 residues in the CDR3. CDR1 and CDR2 (germline): MNHEY, SVGAGI. CDR3 DNA sequence: TGTGCCAGCAGTTACGATGGGGGCGGGAACACTGAAGCTTTCTTT. Protein: CASSYDGGGNTEAFF.

Regarding this clonotype: At one end the junction does not follow the germline gene, possibly because of a read error. The rearrangement joins TRBV5-6 to TRBJ2-7, with a weak D call TRBD1 (6 bases). Germline assignment: CDR1 SGHDT and CDR2 YYEEEE. The CDR3 has 14 amino acids. For the CDR3, the DNA is TGTACCAGCAGCTTAGCGACAGGTTACTACGAGCAGTACTTC. Translated, it gives CTSSLATGYYEQYF.

The gene calls are TRBV12-3 or TRBV12-4 and TRBJ2-1, with TRBD2 matching over 14 bases. J lost 1 base, V lost 4 bases, and 9 bases had no gene match. CDR3 length: 19 amino acids. In DNA, the CDR3 is TGTGCCAGCAGTTCCCCGACTAGCGGGAGGGGCGGGTCCTACAATGAGCAGTTCTTC. Translated: CASSSPTSGRGGSYNEQFF.

This clonotype was found many times. The V and J genes are TRBV29-1 and TRBJ2-5; 8 bases map to TRBD1. CDR3 length equals 13 residues. The junction had 5 bases not matched to a gene; V was cut back by 5 bases and J by 3 bases. Germline CDR1 is SQVTM and CDR2 is ANQGSEA. The CDR3 DNA is TGCAGCGTTTCAGGGGGCGGAAAAGAGACCCAGTACTTC. Translating it yields CSVSGGGKETQYF.

Ten or more counts support this clonotype. In DNA, the CDR3 is TGCGCCAGCAAAAGTGAACTAGCGGCCGATACGCAGTATTTT. Translated, it gives CASKSELAADTQYF. This chain uses TRBV5-1 with TRBJ2-3; 8 nucleotides agree with TRBD2. From germline, CDR1 is SGHRS and CDR2 YFSETQ. V was clipped by 6 bases and J by 6 bases; unmatched bases: 9. This CDR3 spans 14 amino acids.

This clonotype was found many times. This chain joins TRBV29-1 and TRBJ1-1; TRBD1 is a possible D gene (5 bases). There are 12 residues in the CDR3. V shed 5 bases and J shed 0 bases, with 7 bases lying between them. CDR1 is SQVTM, CDR2 ANQGSEA, per germline. The CDR3 loop reads CSVKGMNTEAFF. DNA of the CDR3: TGCAGCGTTAAGGGGATGAACACTGAAGCTTTCTTT. Full variable domain (remainder filled in from reference TRBV29-1 and TRBJ1-1): SAVISQKPSRDICQRGTSLTIQCQVDSQVTMMFWYRQQPGQSLTLIATANQGSEATYESGFVIDKFPISRPNLTFSTLTVSNMSPEDSSIYLCSVKGMNTEAFFGQGTRLTVV.